This T cell receptor beta chain was found in a study of blood T cell repertoires in COVID-19. Across the study: Some COVID-19 samples were acute and others convalescent; all came from the United States, Italy and Spain.

Data came from immunoSEQ multiplex PCR; TCRdb stores just in-frame clones and leaves some out. The table includes under 300,000 clones, approximately 86% detected once. V was clipped by 2 bases and J by 3 bases; unmatched bases: 3. There are 14 residues in the CDR3. Germline V lookup: CDR1 MNHEY, CDR2 SVGAGI. The sequenced material came from peripheral blood. The TCR sequence derives from a woman older than 75 with active or convalescent COVID-19. The V gene is TRBV6-5, the J gene TRBJ2-5, with 7 bases matching TRBD1. CDR3 amino acids: CASSYRQGKETQYF. CDR3 DNA: TGTGCCAGCAGTTACCGACAGGGCAAAGAGACCCAGTACTTC.